This T cell receptor (beta chain) was observed in a study of blood T cell repertoires in COVID-19. As for the study in general: The United States, Italy and Spain supplied acute and convalescent COVID-19 samples. PBMCs, B-cell-depleted T cells, or T cells were the source of the cDNA or gDNA that made up the material.

Losses at the gene ends were 5 bases for V and 7 bases for J; bases not matched to a gene: 13. The CDR3 is 15 amino acids. Germline V gene lookup returns CDR1 LNHDA and CDR2 SQIVND (reference sequence). In the source study's methods: Amplification with reference gene primers provided the estimates of nucleated cell counts. The repertoire was sequenced with immunoSEQ multiplex PCR; TCRdb's copy has only in-frame clones and lacks some. V and J calls and clone size come straight from that table; D and trimming were deduced from the DNA. The sample holds about 22,000 clones, 80% to 85% seen once. The sequenced sample consisted of peripheral blood. This TCR was sampled from an elderly man with active or convalescent COVID-19. The chain links TRBV19 to TRBJ1-2, with TRBD1 identical over 7 bases. The CDR3 sequence is CASSAYRGTSGGYTF. The DNA of the CDR3 is TGTGCCAGTAGTGCTTACAGGGGAACGAGTGGTGGCTACACCTTC.